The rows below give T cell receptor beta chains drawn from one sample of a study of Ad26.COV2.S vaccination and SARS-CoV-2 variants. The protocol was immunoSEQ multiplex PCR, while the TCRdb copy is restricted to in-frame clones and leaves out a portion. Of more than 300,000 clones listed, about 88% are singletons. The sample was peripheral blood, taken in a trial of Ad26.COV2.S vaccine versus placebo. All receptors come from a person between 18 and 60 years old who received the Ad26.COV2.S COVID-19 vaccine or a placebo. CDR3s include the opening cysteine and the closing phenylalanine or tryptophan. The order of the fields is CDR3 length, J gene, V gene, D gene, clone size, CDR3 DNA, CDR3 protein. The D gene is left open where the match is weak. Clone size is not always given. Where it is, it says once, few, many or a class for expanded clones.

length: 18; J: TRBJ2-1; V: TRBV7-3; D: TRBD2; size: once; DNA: TGTGCCAGCAGCTTAATGGTACGGACTAGCGGGCCGAACAATGAGCAGTTCTTC; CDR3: CASSLMVRTSGPNNEQFF
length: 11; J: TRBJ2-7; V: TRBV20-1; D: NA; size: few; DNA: TGCAGTGCTTCGCAGGGTATTGAGCAGTACTTC; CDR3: CSASQGIEQYF
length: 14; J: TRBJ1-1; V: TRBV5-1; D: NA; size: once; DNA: TGCGCCAGCAGCTTCGCCGACATGAACACTGAAGCTTTCTTT; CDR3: CASSFADMNTEAFF
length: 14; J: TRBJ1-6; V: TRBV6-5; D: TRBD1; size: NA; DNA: TGTGCCAGCAAGAAGGGGGCGCGAGGGTCACCCCTCCACTTT; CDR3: CASKKGARGSPLHF
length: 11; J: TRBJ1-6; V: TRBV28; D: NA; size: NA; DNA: TGTGCCAGCAGTGGTACTTCACCCCTCCACTTT; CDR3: CASSGTSPLHF
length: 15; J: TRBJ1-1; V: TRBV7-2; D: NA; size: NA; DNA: TGTGCCAGCAACCCGCGGGGAGGAGCATGGACTGAAGCTTTCTTT; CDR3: CASNPRGGAWTEAFF
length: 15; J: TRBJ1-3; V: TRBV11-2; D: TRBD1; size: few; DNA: TGTGCCAGCAGCTTATTGACAGGGGGTGGAAACACCATATATTTT; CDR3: CASSLLTGGGNTIYF
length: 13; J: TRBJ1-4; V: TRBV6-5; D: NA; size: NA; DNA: TGTGCCAGCGGGTGGGGAGCTAATGAAAAACTGTTTTTT; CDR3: CASGWGANEKLFF
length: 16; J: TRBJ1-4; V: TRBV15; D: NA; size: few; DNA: TGTGCCACCAGCAGAGATCCCAGGGGAGGGGGGGAAAAACTGTTTTTT; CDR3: CATSRDPRGGGEKLFF
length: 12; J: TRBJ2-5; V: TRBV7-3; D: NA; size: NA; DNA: TGTGCCAGCAGCCGACCCGGGGAGACCCAGTACTTC; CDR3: CASSRPGETQYF
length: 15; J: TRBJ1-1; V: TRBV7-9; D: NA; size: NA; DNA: TGTGCCAGCAGCTTCCTCATGATAGGTCACACTGAAGCTTTCTTT; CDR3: CASSFLMIGHTEAFF
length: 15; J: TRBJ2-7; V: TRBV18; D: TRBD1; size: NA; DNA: TGTGCCAGCTCACCACCGGGACAGCTACTCTACGAGCAGTACTTC; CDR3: CASSPPGQLLYEQYF
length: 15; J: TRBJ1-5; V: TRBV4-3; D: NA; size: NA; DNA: TGCGCCAGCAGCCAAGAGAGGACCGGCAATCAGCCCCAGCATTTT; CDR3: CASSQERTGNQPQHF
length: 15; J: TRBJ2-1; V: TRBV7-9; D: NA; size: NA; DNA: TGTGCCAGCAGCCGAGCCCGTATGGGAACCGATGAGCAGTTCTTC; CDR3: CASSRARMGTDEQFF
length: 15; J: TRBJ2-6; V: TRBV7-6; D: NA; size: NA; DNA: TGTGCCAGCAGCCGGGGGTTTTCCGGGGCCAACGTCCTGACTTTC; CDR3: CASSRGFSGANVLTF
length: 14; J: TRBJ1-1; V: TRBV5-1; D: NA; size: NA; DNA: TGCGCCAGCAGCGTACAGGGTTTCGGCACTGAAGCTTTCTTT; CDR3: CASSVQGFGTEAFF
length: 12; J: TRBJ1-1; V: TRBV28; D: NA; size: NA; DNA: TGTGCCAGCAGATCCTCCAGGGCTGAAGCTTTCTTT; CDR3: CASRSSRAEAFF
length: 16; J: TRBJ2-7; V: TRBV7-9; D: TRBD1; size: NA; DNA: TGTGCCAGCAGTCCTTCGAGACAGGGCGATTTCTACGAGCAGTACTTC; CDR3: CASSPSRQGDFYEQYF
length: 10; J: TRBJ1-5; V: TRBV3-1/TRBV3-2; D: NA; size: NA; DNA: TGTGCCAGTAAGAGTCAGCCCCAGCATTTT; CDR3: CASKSQPQHF
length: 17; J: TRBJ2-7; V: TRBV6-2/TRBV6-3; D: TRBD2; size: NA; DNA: TGTGCCAGCAGCAATCCCCTTGGGGGACTATCATCCTACGAGCAGTACTTC; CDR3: CASSNPLGGLSSYEQYF
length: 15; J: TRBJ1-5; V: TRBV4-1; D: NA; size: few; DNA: TGCGCCAGCAGCCAAGTGGGACAAAGCAATCAGCCCCAGCATTTT; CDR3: CASSQVGQSNQPQHF
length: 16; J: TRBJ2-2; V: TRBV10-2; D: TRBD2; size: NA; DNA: TGCGCCAGCAGTGGGGGAGCGGGACCCGGGACCGGGGAGCTGTTTTTT; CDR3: CASSGGAGPGTGELFF
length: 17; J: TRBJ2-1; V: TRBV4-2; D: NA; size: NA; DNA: TGTGCCAGCAGCCCAAGACTAGACGGGAGCTCCTACAATGAGCAGTTCTTC; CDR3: CASSPRLDGSSYNEQFF
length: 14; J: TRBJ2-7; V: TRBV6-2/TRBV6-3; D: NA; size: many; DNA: TGTGCCAGCAGTTCTTTTGACGGGACCTACGAGCAGTACTTC; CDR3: CASSSFDGTYEQYF
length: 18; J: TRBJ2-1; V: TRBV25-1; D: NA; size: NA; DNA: TGTGCCAGCAGTGAACAAACCTTAGCGAGAAGCTCCTACAATGAGCAGTTCTTC; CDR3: CASSEQTLARSSYNEQFF
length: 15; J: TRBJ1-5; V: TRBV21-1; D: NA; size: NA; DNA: TGTGCCAGCAGCAAATACGACAGAACACCACTACCCCAGCATTTT; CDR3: CASSKYDRTPLPQHF
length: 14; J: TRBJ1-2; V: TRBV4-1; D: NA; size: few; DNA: TGCGCCAGCAGCCAGTGGCGGGGGGCGGGAGGCTACACCTTC; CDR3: CASSQWRGAGGYTF
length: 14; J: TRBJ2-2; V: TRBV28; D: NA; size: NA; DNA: TGTGCCAGCAGTTACGCCCCCCGGGCCGGGGAGCTGTTTTTT; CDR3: CASSYAPRAGELFF
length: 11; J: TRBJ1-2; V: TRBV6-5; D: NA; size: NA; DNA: TGTGCCAGCAGTTCCCACTATGGCTACACCTTC; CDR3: CASSSHYGYTF
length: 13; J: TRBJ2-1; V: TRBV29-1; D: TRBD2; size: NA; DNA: TGCAGCGCTCAACTGGGACTAAACAATGAGCAGTTCTTC; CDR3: CSAQLGLNNEQFF
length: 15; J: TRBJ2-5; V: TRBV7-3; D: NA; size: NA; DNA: TGTGCCAGCAGCCCTCCGGGGCTCAACCGGGAGACCCAGTACTTC; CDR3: CASSPPGLNRETQYF
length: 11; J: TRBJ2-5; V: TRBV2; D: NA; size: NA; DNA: TGTGCCAGCAGTAGAACACCTTTCCAGTACTTC; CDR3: CASSRTPFQYF
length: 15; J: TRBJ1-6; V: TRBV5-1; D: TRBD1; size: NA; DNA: TGCGCCAGCAGCTTCCGGGACAGGGTTAATTCACCCCTCCACTTT; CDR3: CASSFRDRVNSPLHF
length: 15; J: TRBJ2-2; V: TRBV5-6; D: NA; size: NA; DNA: TGTGCCAGCACCCAAGGACGGTTGAACACCGGGGAGCTGTTTTTT; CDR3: CASTQGRLNTGELFF
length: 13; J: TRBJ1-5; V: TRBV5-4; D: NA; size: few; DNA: TGTGCCAGCAGCTTGGAAAGCAATCAGCCCCAGCATTTT; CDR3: CASSLESNQPQHF
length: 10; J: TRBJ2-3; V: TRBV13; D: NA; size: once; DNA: TGTGCCAGCAGCTTAGATACGCAGTATTTT; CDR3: CASSLDTQYF
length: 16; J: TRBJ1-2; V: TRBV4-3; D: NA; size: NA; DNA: TGCGCCAGCAGCCATAGTTCTGGGCGGAGCTCTAATGGCTACACCTTC; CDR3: CASSHSSGRSSNGYTF
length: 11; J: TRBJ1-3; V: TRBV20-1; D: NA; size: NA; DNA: TGCAGTGCCGCAACTGGAAACACCATATATTTT; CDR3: CSAATGNTIYF
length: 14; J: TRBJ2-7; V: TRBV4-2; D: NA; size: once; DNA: TGTGCCAGCAGCCAAGGGAGGGGCTCCTACGAGCAGTACTTC; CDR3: CASSQGRGSYEQYF
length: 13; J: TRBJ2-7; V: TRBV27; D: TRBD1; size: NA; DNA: TGTGCCAGCAGTGGGACAGGGGTCTACGAGCAGTACTTC; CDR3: CASSGTGVYEQYF
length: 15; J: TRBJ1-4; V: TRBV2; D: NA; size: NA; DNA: TGTGCCAGCAGTGATATCAGGGGATCTAATGAAAAACTGTTTTTT; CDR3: CASSDIRGSNEKLFF
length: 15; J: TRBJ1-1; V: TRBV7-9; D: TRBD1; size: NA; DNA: TGTGCCACCAGGGTTTCCGACAGGGGGTCCTCTGAAGCTTTCTTT; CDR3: CATRVSDRGSSEAFF
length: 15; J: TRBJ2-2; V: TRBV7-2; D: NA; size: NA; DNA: TGTGCCAGCAGCTTAGGGCAGGGTTACACCGGGGAGCTGTTTTTT; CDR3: CASSLGQGYTGELFF
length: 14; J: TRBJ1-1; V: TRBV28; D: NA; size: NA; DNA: TGTGCCAGCAGTTTCGGACTCGGTTTTGCTGAAGCTTTCTTT; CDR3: CASSFGLGFAEAFF
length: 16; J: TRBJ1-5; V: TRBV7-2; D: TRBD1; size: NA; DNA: TGTGCCAGCAGCATAACGACAGGGAGGGGGACCCAGCCCCAGCATTTT; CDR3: CASSITTGRGTQPQHF
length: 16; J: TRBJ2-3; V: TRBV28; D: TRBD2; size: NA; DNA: TGTGCCAGCAGACGTACCGGGACTACAATATCGGATACGCAGTATTTT; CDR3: CASRRTGTTISDTQYF
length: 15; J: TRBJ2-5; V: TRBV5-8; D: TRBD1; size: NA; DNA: TGTGCCAGCAGCCTACAAGGACAGGGTTTGGAGACCCAGTACTTC; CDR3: CASSLQGQGLETQYF
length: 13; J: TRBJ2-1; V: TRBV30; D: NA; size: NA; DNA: TGTGCCTGGACTAGCGCCACCCCCAATGAGCAGTTCTTC; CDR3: CAWTSATPNEQFF
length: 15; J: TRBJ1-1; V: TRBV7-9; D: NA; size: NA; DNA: TGTGCCAGCAGCTTCAGAGCAACAGGAAACACTGAAGCTTTCTTT; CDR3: CASSFRATGNTEAFF
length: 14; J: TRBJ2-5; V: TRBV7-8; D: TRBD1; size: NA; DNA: TGTGCCAGCAGCTTAGCTGACAGGGGACAGACCCAGTACTTC; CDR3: CASSLADRGQTQYF
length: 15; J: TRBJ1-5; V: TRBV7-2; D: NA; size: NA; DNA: TGTGCCAGCAGCCAAGACGGACTTAGCAATCAGCCCCAGCATTTT; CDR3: CASSQDGLSNQPQHF
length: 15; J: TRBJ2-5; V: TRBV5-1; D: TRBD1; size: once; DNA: TGCGCCAGCAGCTTAGGACAGGGTTTCGAAGAGACCCAGTACTTC; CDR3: CASSLGQGFEETQYF
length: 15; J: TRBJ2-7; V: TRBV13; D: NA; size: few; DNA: TGTGCCAGCAGCTTCTGGCAGGGGAACCTAGACGAGCAGTACTTC; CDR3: CASSFWQGNLDEQYF
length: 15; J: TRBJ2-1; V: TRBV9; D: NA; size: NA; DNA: TGTGCCAGCAGCGTAGACCCAGCGGCCTACAATGAGCAGTTCTTC; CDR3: CASSVDPAAYNEQFF
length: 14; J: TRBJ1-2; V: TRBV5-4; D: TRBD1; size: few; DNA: TGTGCCAGCAGCCCAGGGGGCGGTAACCGTGGCTACACCTTC; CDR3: CASSPGGGNRGYTF
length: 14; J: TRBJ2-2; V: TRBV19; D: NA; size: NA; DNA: TGTGCCAGTAGGGGGACACTAAACACCGGGGAGCTGTTTTTT; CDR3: CASRGTLNTGELFF
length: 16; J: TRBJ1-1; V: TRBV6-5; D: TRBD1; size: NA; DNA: TGTGCCAGCAGTTACGTATCAGGGGGCCCCTACACTGAAGCTTTCTTT; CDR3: CASSYVSGGPYTEAFF